A single sample gave rise to the 17 T cell receptor beta chains below, sequenced in a study of blood T cells in healthy people across ages. The second PCR ran roughly 6 to 11 cycles with a sample-barcoded 5' primer and J-beta primers. TCRdb fed the 5' RACE reads into MiXCR, producing one record per CDR3 protein. The sample consists of about 970,000 distinct CDR3 sequences, 51% of them appearing once. The source material was blood. The receptors were gathered from a woman aged 60 to 75 in good health.

There are a few counts of this clonotype. The chain couples TRBV7-9 to TRBJ1-2; D gene unclear. The CDR3 contains 13 residues. CDR1 and CDR2 from the germline V gene are SEHNR and FQNEAQ (reference sequence). Trimming shortened V by 3 bases and J by 8 bases, and 13 bases separated the two germline ends. In DNA, the CDR3 is TGTGCCAGCAGCTTCGAGGCCGCCTGGGGCTACACCTTC. Protein sequence: CASSFEAAWGYTF.

The sample holds one count of this clonotype. CDR3 coding DNA: TGTGCCACCAGTGACCCTAGCGGGAGGGGCCCAGATACGCAGTATTTT. Translated, it gives CATSDPSGRGPDTQYF. V gene TRBV24-1 combines with J gene TRBJ2-3; 12 bases line up with TRBD2. The CDR3 sequence is 16 residues long. Losses at the gene ends were 4 bases for V and 4 bases for J; bases not matched to a gene: 5. The germline V gene has CDR1 KGHDR and CDR2 SFDVKD.

This chain uses TRBV20-1 with TRBJ2-6; D is undetermined. The germline V gene encodes CDR1 DFQATT and CDR2 SNEGSKA (reference sequence). CDR3 length equals 14 residues. The V gene lost 3 bases and the J gene lost 0 bases, with 6 bases spanning the gap. CDR3 sequence (DNA): TGCAGTGCTAGGGACGTCTCTGGGGCCAACGTCCTGACTTTC. Protein sequence: CSARDVSGANVLTF.

The rearrangement links TRBV7-3 to TRBJ2-5; no firm D call. Trimming left V 2 bases short and J 2 bases short, with 6 bases between. There are 13 residues in the CDR3. Germline V gene lookup returns CDR1 SGHTA and CDR2 FQGTGA. The DNA of the CDR3 is TGTGCCAGCAGCTTACTCCCTCAAGAGACCCAGTACTTC. Protein product: CASSLLPQETQYF.

J is TRBJ2-5 and V is TRBV7-8, with 9 positions matching TRBD1. This CDR3 is 15 amino acids long. Per the germline V gene, CDR1 is SGHVS and CDR2 is FQNEAQ. V was clipped by 4 bases and J by 1 base; unmatched bases: 4. The chain's CDR3 is CASSWTGAFQETQYF. The CDR3 nucleotides are TGTGCCAGCAGCTGGACAGGGGCCTTCCAAGAGACCCAGTACTTC.

The gene calls are TRBV9 and TRBJ1-2; TRBD1 is a possible D gene (5 bases). Germline CDR1 SGDLS, CDR2 YYNGEE. Trimming removed 0 bases at V and 8 bases at J, with 17 bases between. The CDR3 contains 15 residues. In DNA, the CDR3 is TGTGCCAGCAGCGTAGCTCCAGGGTATGGCGGCGGCTACACCTTC. Translating it yields CASSVAPGYGGGYTF.

This clonotype was counted only a few times. This chain connects TRBV12-5 to TRBJ2-1, with 9 bases lining up with TRBD2. The length of the CDR3 is 15 residues. J lost 10 bases, V lost 6 bases, and 13 bases had no gene match. The germline V gene has CDR1 LGHNT and CDR2 FRNRAP. Written as DNA, the CDR3 is TGTGCTAGTGGCCGTAGCGGGAGCCCATTAAACGAGCAGTTCTTC. Protein product: CASGRSGSPLNEQFF.

The J gene is TRBJ2-1, the V gene TRBV12-3 or TRBV12-4; D gene uncertain. V dropped 7 bases and J dropped 7 bases, with 35 bases sitting between them. The CDR3 extends over 20 amino acids. Written as DNA, the CDR3 is TGTGCCAGCACTTCCAACCCCTCTCGGATGTCCGGGCCCGTTAAAAATGAGCAGTTCTTC. Protein product: CASTSNPSRMSGPVKNEQFF.

There are a few counts of this clonotype. The chain joins TRBV7-9 to TRBJ1-4; 7 positions match TRBD1. Germline V gene data show CDR1 as SEHNR and CDR2 as FQNEAQ (reference sequence). The CDR3 is 15 residues long. Trimming at V came to 6 bases and at J to 4 bases, leaving 8 bases not matched to a gene. CDR3 DNA sequence: TGTGCCAGCAGTCGCGCGGGGACAGTTAATGAAAAACTGTTTTTT. It codes for CASSRAGTVNEKLFF.

The chain joins TRBV7-9 to TRBJ2-5, with 7 bases that match TRBD1. CDR1 and CDR2 from the germline V gene are SEHNR and FQNEAQ (reference sequence). The trim removed 8 bases at V and 4 bases at J, leaving 4 bases unmatched. The CDR3 runs to 12 residues. CDR3 sequence (DNA): TGTGCCAGCGGGGCAGGGGGAGAGACCCAGTACTTC. Its protein is CASGAGGETQYF.

The chain uses TRBV5-6 and TRBJ2-1, with 8 nucleotides matching TRBD2. Germline loops: CDR1 SGHDT, CDR2 YYEEEE. The V segment lost 3 bases and the J segment 4 bases; nucleotides outside the gene matches: 9. The CDR3 totals 16 residues. The CDR3 DNA reads as TGTGCCAGCAGCTCAAGGACTAGCCGGCTGTACAATGAGCAGTTCTTC. Translating gives CASSSRTSRLYNEQFF.

Turning to this clonotype: It may be a read error: a sequence one base away is much more abundant. This chain links TRBV29-1 with TRBJ2-7; D is perhaps TRBD2 (5 bases). The better agreement between TRBJ2-5 and the DNA end casts doubt on the J call. Per the germline V gene, CDR1 is SQVTM and CDR2 is ANQGSEA. The CDR3 covers 12 residues. As DNA, the CDR3 is TGCAGCGTAAGGGAGAGACCAGGGACCCAGTACTTC. It translates to CSVRERPGTQYF.

This clonotype occurred a few times. The chain couples TRBV20-1 to TRBJ2-1; D not resolved. The CDR3 has 13 amino acids. Germline values: CDR1 DFQATT, CDR2 SNEGSKA (reference sequence). The CDR3 spells CSSTRQPGNEQFF. Written as DNA, the CDR3 is TGCAGCAGTACCAGGCAGCCGGGCAATGAGCAGTTCTTC.

V is TRBV4-3 and J is TRBJ2-4; D remains unclear. The J call is in doubt because the DNA end fits TRBJ2-7 better. Germline values: CDR1 LGHNA, CDR2 YSLEER. The CDR3 totals 17 residues. The CDR3 here is CASSQAPLWSLPYEQYF. The DNA for the CDR3 is TGCGCCAGCAGCCAAGCCCCCCTCTGGTCACTCCCCTACGAGCAGTACTTC.

The chain recombines TRBV4-2 with TRBJ2-5, with 8 nucleotides matching TRBD1. Germline loops: CDR1 LGHNA, CDR2 YNFKEQ. The CDR3 sequence is 14 residues long. After removal of 6 bases from V and 4 bases from J, the junction contained 7 bases not matched to a gene. The CDR3: CASRPGQGRETQYF. DNA for the CDR3: TGTGCCAGCAGACCCGGACAGGGAAGAGAGACCCAGTACTTC.

This clonotype was counted between two and nine times. The CDR3 region has the DNA TGCGCCAGCAGCCAGAGGAGTGGGAGTGCCTACAATGAGCAGTTCTTC. Translation gives CASSQRSGSAYNEQFF. J is TRBJ2-1 and V is TRBV4-3; TRBD2 might be the D (5 bases). The CDR3 is 16 residues long. Germline CDR1 LGHNA, CDR2 YSLEER. V was pared by 3 bases and J by 2 bases, with 14 bases between.

On this clonotype: Possible read error: a much larger clone is one base away. The chain joins TRBV4-2 to TRBJ2-5; 12 bases agree with TRBD2. The tail of the sequence fits TRBJ2-1 better, so the J call may be wrong. The CDR3 has 18 amino acids. Germline lookup yields CDR1 LGHNA and CDR2 YNFKEQ. The CDR3 DNA reads as TGTGCCAGCAGCCAAGATTTTCGGACTAGCGGGAACCAAGAGACCCAGTTCTTC. Its protein product is CASSQDFRTSGNQETQFF.